The 21 T cell receptor beta chains below were found in one sample sequenced in a study of tissue T cells after allogeneic stem cell transplantation. The data were produced by immunoSEQ multiplex PCR, yet TCRdb's version contains in-frame clones alone and is incomplete. The sample contains 2,000 to 2,500 clones, roughly 52% of which appear only once. As for time point: mouse harvest day 14 after allogeneic transplant. Mouse grafts combined 10^7 T-cell-depleted bone marrow cells with 10^6 splenic CD5+ T cells. Sequences were obtained from liver tissue. These receptors all come from a female BALB/c mouse given C57BL/6 T cells with graft-versus-host disease after an allogeneic hematopoietic cell transplant.

To note about this clone: An end of the junction does not agree with germline; a read error may underlie this. Any gene name here is a mouse gene name. The sequenced fragment ends 1 residue before the CDR3 boundary, so the rest is inferred from the germline J gene. The chain carries TRBV29 and TRBJ2-4, with 12 bases matching TRBD2. The CDR3 totals 16 residues. CDR1 and CDR2 (germline): MSHET, SYDVDS. The covered CDR3 bases are TGTGCTAGCAGCTTGGGACTGGGGGGTAGTCACAACACCTTGTAC. Its translation: CASSLGLGGSHNTLY. The whole CDR3 protein reads CASSLGLGGSHNTLYF.

A few counts support this clone. The gene symbols are mouse symbols. The sequenced fragment ends 1 residue before the CDR3 boundary, so the rest is inferred from the germline J gene. The rearrangement uses TRBV5 and TRBJ2-3; D possibly corresponds to TRBD2 (5 bases). Germline V gene data show CDR1 as LGHNA and CDR2 as YNLKQL (reference sequence). This CDR3 is 14 amino acids long. V dropped 4 bases and J dropped 0 bases, with 8 bases sitting between them. The sequenced part of the CDR3 DNA is TGTGCCAGCAGCCCTGGGTCTAGTGCAGAAACGCTGTAT. Amino acid sequence: CASSPGSSAETLY. The complete CDR3 reads CASSPGSSAETLYF.

As for this clone: A read error may account for a junction end that differs from germline. The gene symbols are mouse symbols. Read sequence stops 1 residue before the CDR3 end, and the germline J gene provides the missing end. This sequence joins TRBV4 and TRBJ1-5; D not certain. The CDR3 sequence is 13 residues long. Germline V gives CDR1 LGHDT, CDR2 YNNKQL (reference sequence). The CDR3 bases that were read are TGTGCCAGCAGCTCAACCCTCAACCACGCTCCGCTT. It translates to CASSSTLNHAPL. The CDR3 in its entirety is CASSSTLNHAPLF.

A word on this clone: Genes and germline are mouse. Read sequence stops 1 residue before the CDR3 end, and the germline J gene provides the missing end. This sequence joins TRBV4 and TRBJ1-6; D not resolved. TRBJ1-6 is labeled an ORF, and its function is uncertain. Germline-derived CDR1 and CDR2 are LGHDT and YNNKQL (reference sequence). The germline V and J ends were trimmed by 3 bases and 2 bases, with 5 bases remaining between them. The CDR3 covers 14 residues. CDR3 region: CASSYTAYNSPLYF. Partial CDR3 DNA: TGTGCCAGCAGCTACACGGCCTATAATTCGCCCCTCTAC.

This clone has just one count. Mouse names are used for the genes. From the germline J gene comes the end of the CDR3, since the read stops 1 residue before it. The rearrangement links TRBV15 to TRBJ2-5, with 7 nucleotides matching TRBD1. Germline CDR1 SGHND, CDR2 FRSKSL. The CDR3 runs to 12 residues. J was trimmed by 6 bases and V by 5 bases; bases with no gene match: 2. CDR3 region: CASSLRGDTQYF. Partial CDR3 DNA: TGTGCCAGCAGTCTCAGGGGGGACACCCAGTAC. Full variable domain (remainder filled in from reference TRBV15 and TRBJ2-5): DAGVTQTPRHEVAEKGQTIILKCEPVSGHNDLFWYRQTKIQGLELLSYFRSKSLMEDGGAFKDRFKAEMLNSSFSTLKIQPTEPKDSAVYLCASSLRGDTQYFGPGTRLLVL.

Turning to this clone: Gene names denote mouse genes. The read falls 1 residue short of the CDR3 end, and the missing part is taken from the germline J gene. The chain joins TRBV13-2 to TRBJ1-1; D is unclear. In germline, CDR1 is NNHNN, CDR2 SYGAGS (reference sequence). V was trimmed by 1 base and J by 1 base, leaving 5 bases between them. The CDR3 spans 13 residues. The sequenced CDR3 bases are TGTGCCAGCGGTGATAAGGAAAACACAGAAGTCTTC. This sequence encodes CASGDKENTEVF. The full CDR3 protein reads CASGDKENTEVFF.

Remarks on this clone: These gene names are mouse names. The CDR3 extends 1 residue past the end of the read, so its final part is completed from the germline J gene. The V gene is TRBV12-1, the J gene TRBJ2-1; maybe TRBD1 (6 bases). There are 15 residues in the CDR3. Germline assignment: CDR1 SGHSN and CDR2 HYEKVE. The germline V and J ends were trimmed by 0 bases and 3 bases, with 11 bases remaining between them. The covered CDR3 bases are TGTGCCAGCTCTCTCGAGGGACACTCCTATGCTGAGCAGTTC. Translating it yields CASSLEGHSYAEQF. The entire CDR3 protein reads CASSLEGHSYAEQFF.

About this clone: Gene names refer to mouse genes. The read ends 1 residue shy of where the CDR3 ends; the end is completed using the germline J gene. The chain recombines TRBV13-2 with TRBJ2-5, with 10 positions matching TRBD1. V was pared by 2 bases and J by 8 bases, with 5 bases of the junction left unmatched. The CDR3 is 14 amino acids. The germline CDR1 and CDR2 sequences are NNHNN and SYGAGS (reference sequence). This chain's CDR3 is CASGDRDRGGTQYF. The sequenced CDR3 bases are TGTGCCAGCGGTGACCGGGACAGGGGAGGCACCCAGTAC.

A remark on this clone: Gene names refer to mouse genes. The CDR3 goes on 1 residue after the read ends, and that part is filled in from the germline J gene. The chain recombines TRBV19 with TRBJ2-7; D unclear. Trimming removed 5 bases from V and 2 bases from J, with 8 bases in between. The CDR3 is 12 residues long. Germline CDR1 and CDR2: FNHDT and SITEND (reference sequence). The sequenced part of the CDR3 DNA is TGTGCCAGCAGCGCCACAGCCTATGAACAGTAC. Translated, it gives CASSATAYEQY. The whole CDR3 protein reads CASSATAYEQYF.

For this clone: The genes and germline here are from mouse. CDR3 DNA (partial): TGTGCCAGCAGTGACACCCATAGTGCAGAAACGCTGTAT. Translating it yields CASSDTHSAETLY. The entire CDR3 protein reads CASSDTHSAETLYF. The rearrangement links TRBV13-3 to TRBJ2-3; no firm D call. The read ends 1 residue early relative to the CDR3; the germline J gene fills the gap. The CDR3 has 14 residues. V dropped 2 bases and J dropped 0 bases, with 7 bases sitting between them. CDR1 and CDR2 from the germline V gene are NNHDY and SYVADS.

This clone has a handful of counts. Gene names are mouse gene names. Read coverage stops 1 residue before the CDR3 terminus; the germline J gene supplies the remainder. The chain recombines TRBV12-1 with TRBJ2-3, with 10 bases that match TRBD1. The CDR3 sequence is 15 residues long. J lost 0 bases, V lost 3 bases, and 2 bases had no gene match. Germline loops: CDR1 SGHSN, CDR2 HYEKVE. The CDR3 spells CASSGQGVSAETLYF. Partial CDR3 DNA: TGTGCCAGCTCTGGACAGGGGGTTAGTGCAGAAACGCTGTAT.

About this clone itself: Here the gene names and germline are mouse. The read comes to an end 1 residue before the CDR3 does, leaving the germline J gene to fill in the end. The chain uses TRBV16 and TRBJ1-1; no clear D gene. The germline V gene encodes CDR1 SGHSA and CDR2 FRNQAP. V lost 3 bases and J lost 2, with 4 bases in between. The CDR3 is made up of 12 amino acids. The CDR3 sequence: CASSFPNTEVFF. The part of the CDR3 DNA that was read is TGTGCAAGCAGCTTCCCTAACACAGAAGTCTTC.

This clone appeared a single time. The gene symbols are mouse symbols. The read ends 1 residue early relative to the CDR3; the germline J gene fills the gap. The rearrangement links TRBV4 to TRBJ2-3; 14 nucleotides match TRBD2. Germline lookup yields CDR1 LGHDT and CDR2 YNNKQL (reference sequence). The CDR3 totals 16 residues. The V and J ends lost 5 bases and 3 bases, in that order; junction bases with no gene match: 4. The CDR3 protein is CASSDRDWGGAETLYF. The CDR3 bases that were read are TGTGCCAGCAGCGACCGGGACTGGGGGGGCGCAGAAACGCTGTAT.

Note on this clone: Gene names are mouse gene names. The observed sequence ends 1 residue before the CDR3 terminus, with the missing tail filled in from the germline J gene. The J gene is TRBJ2-7, the V gene TRBV26; D is possibly TRBD2 (7 bases). The CDR3 spans 14 residues. Trimming removed 0 bases at V and 7 bases at J, with 13 bases between. CDR1 is KGHPV and CDR2 is FQNQEV in the germline V gene (reference sequence). The CDR3 is CASSLSKGGWEQYF. The part of the CDR3 DNA that was read is TGTGCCAGCAGTCTGTCGAAGGGGGGCTGGGAACAGTAC.

Concerning this clone itself: Germline and genes here are mouse. The DNA ends 1 residue before the CDR3 does, and the rest of the CDR3 is filled in from the germline J gene. The chain joins TRBV26 to TRBJ2-5, with 11 bases matching TRBD1. The CDR3 has 14 residues. J was trimmed by 6 bases and V by 5 bases; bases with no gene match: 4. The germline V gene has CDR1 KGHPV and CDR2 FQNQEV (reference sequence). CDR3 DNA (partial): TGTGCCAGCAGTTCCCGGGACAGGGGGGACACCCAGTAC. It translates to CASSSRDRGDTQY. The entire CDR3 sequence reads CASSSRDRGDTQYF. Based on the CDR3 plus reference TRBV26 and TRBJ2-5, the full variable domain is NSKVIQTPRYLVKGQGQKAKMRCIPEKGHPVVFWYQQNKNNEFKFLINFQNQEVLQQIDMTEKRFSAECPSNSPCSLEIQSSEAGDSALYLCASSSRDRGDTQYFGPGTRLLVL.

Worth noting for this clone: The genes are named according to mouse. From the germline J gene comes the end of the CDR3, since the read stops 1 residue before it. The chain uses TRBV3 and TRBJ2-1; D could derive from TRBD1 or TRBD2 (6 bases each). Per the germline V gene, CDR1 is SNHLY and CDR2 is FYNGKV (reference sequence). V shed 3 bases and J shed 7 bases, with 16 bases lying between them. This CDR3 has 15 amino acids. The sequenced CDR3 bases are TGTGCCAGCAGCTTTACTGCGGGGGCGCACGCTGAGCAGTTC. Translated: CASSFTAGAHAEQF. The full CDR3 sequence reads CASSFTAGAHAEQFF.

Details on this clone: Gene names are mouse gene names. Coverage ceases 1 residue before the CDR3 finishes, and the germline J gene fills in the end. The V gene is TRBV19, the J gene TRBJ1-1; D might be TRBD1 (5 bases). Germline values: CDR1 FNHDT, CDR2 SITEND (reference sequence). Trimming stripped 4 bases from V and 0 bases from J, with 13 bases between. The CDR3 is 15 residues long. The CDR3: CASSLGQSANTEVFF. The part of the CDR3 DNA that was read is TGTGCCAGCAGTCTAGGACAATCTGCAAACACAGAAGTCTTC. Together with reference TRBV19 and TRBJ1-1, the CDR3 gives the full variable domain: GGIITQTPKFLIGQEGQKLTLKCQQNFNHDTMYWYRQDSGKGLRLIYYSITENDLQKGDLSEGYDASREKKSSFSLTVTSAQKNEMAVFLCASSLGQSANTEVFFGKGTRLTVV.

By sample share, this clone is medium-sized. Mouse names are used for the genes. The missing CDR3 end, 1 residue past where the read stops, is filled in from the germline J gene. V and J are TRBV14 and TRBJ1-3; perhaps TRBD1 as D (6 bases). CDR1 is SGHDT, CDR2 FRDEAV, per germline. This CDR3 is 15 amino acids long. V dropped 4 bases and J dropped 0 bases, with 11 bases sitting between them. The CDR3 region is CASSPGHLSGNTLYF. Incomplete CDR3 DNA: TGTGCCAGCAGTCCGGGACATCTTTCTGGAAATACGCTCTAT.

There are a few counts of this clone. Gene names follow the mouse nomenclature. The CDR3 loop reads CASSLTDNSPLYF. CDR3 DNA (partial): TGTGCAAGCAGCTTAACAGATAATTCGCCCCTCTAC. V gene TRBV16 combines with J gene TRBJ1-6; D not certain. Read sequence stops 1 residue before the CDR3 end, and the germline J gene provides the missing end. TRBJ1-6 is filed as an ORF, its function uncertain. V was trimmed by 2 bases and J by 5 bases, leaving 4 bases between them. This CDR3 contains 13 residues. CDR1 is SGHSA, CDR2 FRNQAP, per germline.

To note about this clone: The genes and germline here are from mouse. The observed sequence ends 1 residue before the CDR3 terminus, with the missing tail filled in from the germline J gene. This rearrangement joins TRBV15 to TRBJ1-3, with 11 bases identical to TRBD1. Germline V gives CDR1 SGHND, CDR2 FRSKSL. CDR3 length: 15 residues. After removal of 3 bases from V and 4 bases from J, the junction contained 2 bases not matched to a gene. The sequenced part of the CDR3 DNA is TGTGCCAGCAGTTTTGGACAGGGGGCCGGAAATACGCTCTAT. Protein product: CASSFGQGAGNTLY. The full CDR3 sequence reads CASSFGQGAGNTLYF.

As to this clone: Gene names are the mouse ones. CDR3 loop: CASSSDTYYEQYF. CDR3 DNA (partial): TGTGCAAGCAGCTCAGACACCTATTATGAACAGTAC. This sequence joins TRBV16 and TRBJ2-7; D remains ambiguous. The read falls 1 residue short of the CDR3 end, and the missing part is taken from the germline J gene. The CDR3 is 13 residues long. V was shortened by 4 bases and J by 4 bases, with 11 bases between the two germline ends. CDR1 is SGHSA and CDR2 is FRNQAP in the germline V gene.